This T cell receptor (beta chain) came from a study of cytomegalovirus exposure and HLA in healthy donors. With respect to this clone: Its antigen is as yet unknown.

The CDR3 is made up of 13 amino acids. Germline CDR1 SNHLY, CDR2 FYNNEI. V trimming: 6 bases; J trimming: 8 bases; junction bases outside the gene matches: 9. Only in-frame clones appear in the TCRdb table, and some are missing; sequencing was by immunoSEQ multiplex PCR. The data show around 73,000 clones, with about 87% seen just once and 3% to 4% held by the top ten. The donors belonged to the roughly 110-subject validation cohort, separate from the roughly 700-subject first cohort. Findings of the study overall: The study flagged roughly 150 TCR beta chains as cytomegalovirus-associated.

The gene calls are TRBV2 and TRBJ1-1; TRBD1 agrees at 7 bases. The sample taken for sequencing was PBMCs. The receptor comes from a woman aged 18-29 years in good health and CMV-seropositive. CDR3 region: CASSGTAKAEAFF. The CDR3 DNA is TGTGCCAGCAGCGGGACAGCTAAAGCCGAAGCTTTCTTT.